This T cell receptor (beta chain) came from a study of T cell responses to AZD1222 COVID-19 vaccine. At the level of the study: Timing groups of about 4 and about 12 weeks for second doses were pooled. General study results and limits: Donors were largely white British and mainly female; clonal diversity was possibly underestimated. Only six AZD1222 recipients tested seropositive at baseline. Receipt of two AZD1222 doses was followed by a rise in Spike-specific TCR breadth and depth.

In regard to this clone: Its antigen is not known.

Repertoires were generated with immunoSEQ multiplex PCR, while TCRdb's copy carries only in-frame clones and drops some. The repertoire holds 90,000 to 150,000 clones, with around nine tenths as singletons. Germline V gives CDR1 SEHNR, CDR2 FQNEAQ (reference sequence). Trimming shortened V by 5 bases and J by 6 bases, and 11 bases separated the two germline ends. This CDR3 is built from 12 residues. The origin of this receptor is an adult in good health. The V call is TRBV7-9, the J call TRBJ2-7, with D possibly being TRBD2 (6 bases). The input for sequencing was peripheral blood, taken on day 0 of AZD1222 vaccination. CDR3 nucleotide sequence: TGTGCCAGCAGCGGGGGGACGTCCGAGCAGTACTTC. Amino acid sequence: CASSGGTSEQYF.